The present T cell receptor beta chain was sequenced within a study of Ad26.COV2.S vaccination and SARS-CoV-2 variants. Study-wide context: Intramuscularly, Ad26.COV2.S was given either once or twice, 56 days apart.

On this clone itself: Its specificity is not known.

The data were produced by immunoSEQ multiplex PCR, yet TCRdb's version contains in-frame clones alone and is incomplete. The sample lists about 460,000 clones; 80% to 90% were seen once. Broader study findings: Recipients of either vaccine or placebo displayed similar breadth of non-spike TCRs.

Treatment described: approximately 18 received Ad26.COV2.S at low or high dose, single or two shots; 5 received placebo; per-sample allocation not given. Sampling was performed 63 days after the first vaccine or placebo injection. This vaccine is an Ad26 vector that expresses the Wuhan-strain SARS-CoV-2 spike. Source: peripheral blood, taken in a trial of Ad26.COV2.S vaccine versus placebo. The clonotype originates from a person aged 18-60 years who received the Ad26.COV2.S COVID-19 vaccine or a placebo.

The CDR3: CASSLTDTQYF. The CDR3 nucleotides read TGCGCCAGCAGCCTCACAGATACGCAGTATTTT. V gene TRBV4-1 combines with J gene TRBJ2-3; no reliable D call. CDR3 length: 11 residues. The germline V gene encodes CDR1 MGHRA and CDR2 YSYEKL. V lost 4 bases and J 2 bases, leaving 1 base between the germline ends.